The 17 T cell receptor beta chains reported below all come from one sample, sequenced in a study of T-cell memory formation after mild COVID-19. TCRdb re-called the 5' RACE reads through MiXCR, storing one row per CDR3 protein. The table records over 150,000 distinct CDR3 sequences, around 18% of them present only once. The sequencing input was PBMCs or a T cell subset sorted from them (not recorded which). These receptors were collected from a man aged 18 to 30 who had mild COVID-19 (a few samples of this study predate the infection). Cell type and time point are not known.

The gene calls are TRBV18 and TRBJ1-3; D is undetermined. Trimming shortened V by 4 bases and J by 1 base, and 8 bases separated the two germline ends. The germline V gene encodes CDR1 KGHSH and CDR2 LQKENI. This CDR3 has 14 residues. The CDR3 is CASSRETSGNTIYF. For the CDR3, the DNA is TGTGCCAGCTCACGTGAGACATCTGGAAACACCATATATTTT.

The rearrangement joins TRBV5-1 to TRBJ1-3; D call uncertain. In germline, CDR1 is SGHRS, CDR2 YFSETQ. V lost 5 bases to trimming and J lost 0 bases, with 9 bases between them. CDR3 length: 14 amino acids. The CDR3 sequence is CASSRTASGNTIYF. CDR3 DNA: TGCGCCAGCAGTAGGACGGCCTCTGGAAACACCATATATTTT. The variable domain in full, with the rest retrieved from reference TRBV5-1 and TRBJ1-3, is KAGVTQTPRYLIKTRGQQVTLSCSPISGHRSVSWYQQTPGQGLQFLFEYFSETQRNKGNFPGRFSGRQFSNSRSEMNVSTLELGDSALYLCASSRTASGNTIYFGEGSWLTVV.

In this sample, this clonotype turned up a few times. J is TRBJ2-7 and V is TRBV4-2, with D tentatively TRBD2 (7 bases). Germline V gives CDR1 LGHNA, CDR2 YNFKEQ. CDR3 length equals 18 residues. The ends were cut back, 0 bases at V and 3 bases at J, with 21 bases in the middle. CDR3 amino acids: CASSQDLRTGGQYYEQYF. The CDR3 DNA is TGTGCCAGCAGCCAAGATCTTCGGACGGGGGGCCAGTACTACGAGCAGTACTTC.

This clonotype occurred a few times. V usage is TRBV12-3 or TRBV12-4 and J usage is TRBJ2-4, with D unresolved. The CDR3 covers 16 residues. Trimming cost V 3 bases and J 0 bases, with 12 bases left between them. As DNA, the CDR3 is TGTGCCAGCAGTTTCAGAAGCCAACTAGCCAAAAACATTCAGTACTTC. Protein sequence: CASSFRSQLAKNIQYF.

This clonotype was seen more than once but under ten times. V is TRBV5-1 and J is TRBJ2-5; 10 bases line up with TRBD1. The CDR3 runs 15 residues. Germline lookup yields CDR1 SGHRS and CDR2 YFSETQ. The J segment lost 5 bases and the V segment lost 4 bases, leaving 8 bases of the junction unmatched. The DNA of the CDR3 is TGCGCCAGCAGCCAGACCGGGACAGGGGATGAGACCCAGTACTTC. This codes for CASSQTGTGDETQYF.

This clonotype was seen a few times. The gene calls are TRBV7-3 and TRBJ2-2; possibly TRBD1 for D (6 bases). Germline V CDR1 and CDR2: SGHTA, FQGTGA. The CDR3 is made up of 14 amino acids. V was cut by 2 bases and J by 4 bases, with 8 bases left in between. CDR3 coding DNA: TGTGCCAGCAGCTTACAGGGGACCACCGGGGAGCTGTTTTTT. It is translated as CASSLQGTTGELFF.

This clonotype was observed a few times. CDR3 residues: CASSSGTGQGNGYTF. The CDR3 DNA reads TGTGCCAGCAGTTCCGGGACAGGGCAAGGGAATGGCTACACCTTC. The V call is TRBV6-5, the J call TRBJ1-2, with 9 bases matching TRBD1. This CDR3 has 15 residues. Trimming at V came to 4 bases and at J to 6 bases, leaving 9 bases not matched to a gene. Germline V gene sequence: CDR1 MNHEY, CDR2 SVGAGI.

A few counts support this clonotype. The chain recombines TRBV9 with TRBJ2-1; possible D gene TRBD2, 6 bases. Germline CDR1 is SGDLS and CDR2 is YYNGEE. The germline V and J ends were trimmed by 0 bases and 6 bases, with 10 bases remaining between them. The length of the CDR3 is 14 residues. The DNA for the CDR3 is TGTGCCAGCAGCGTAGCGGGGGTTCGCAATGAGCAGTTCTTC. It specifies CASSVAGVRNEQFF.

There are a few counts of this clonotype. The V gene is TRBV5-1, the J gene TRBJ2-1; TRBD1 might be the D (5 bases). Trimming stripped 3 bases from V and 1 base from J, with 14 bases between. The CDR3 totals 16 residues. CDR1 SGHRS and CDR2 YFSETQ come from the germline V gene. CDR3 DNA: TGCGCCAGCAGCTCCCATCTGACAGAATCCTACAATGAGCAGTTCTTC. Translating it yields CASSSHLTESYNEQFF.

The CDR3 nucleotides are TGCAGTGCTAGCGGGACCTCCTATGGCTACACCTTC. Translating it yields CSASGTSYGYTF. The chain employs TRBV20-1 and TRBJ1-2; a possible D gene is TRBD1 (5 bases). The V gene lost 3 bases and the J gene lost 4 bases, with 9 bases spanning the gap. There are 12 residues in the CDR3. The germline V gene has CDR1 DFQATT and CDR2 SNEGSKA (reference sequence).

The chain employs TRBV4-3 and TRBJ1-4; 7 bases match TRBD1. V dropped 0 bases and J dropped 3; count of bases not matched to a gene: 7. The germline gives CDR1 LGHNA, CDR2 YSLEER. This CDR3 spans 17 amino acids. CDR3 sequence reads: CASSQDGGGTANEKLFF. CDR3 nucleotide sequence: TGCGCCAGCAGCCAAGATGGAGGCGGGACAGCTAATGAAAAACTGTTTTTT.

This rearrangement joins TRBV18 to TRBJ1-1; perhaps TRBD1 as D (5 bases). Germline CDR1 is KGHSH and CDR2 is LQKENI. Deletions cut 3 bases from V and 3 bases from J, with 8 bases between. CDR3 size: 13 residues. Written as DNA, the CDR3 is TGTGCCAGCTCACCCCCAGGGCACACTGAAGCTTTCTTT. As protein: CASSPPGHTEAFF. Variable domain in full (rest from reference TRBV18 and TRBJ1-1): NAGVMQNPRHLVRRRGQEARLRCSPMKGHSHVYWYRQLPEEGLKFMVYLQKENIIDESGMPKERFSAEFPKEGPSILRIQQVVRGDSAAYFCASSPPGHTEAFFGQGTRLTVV.

This clonotype was seen a few times. The V gene is TRBV2, the J gene TRBJ2-7; possibly TRBD1 for D (5 bases). The V and J ends lost 7 bases and 3 bases respectively, with 7 bases between them. CDR3 length equals 11 residues. Germline loops: CDR1 SNHLY, CDR2 FYNNEI. The CDR3 bases are TGTGCCAGCAAGGGGAACTACGAGCAGTACTTC. Translating it yields CASKGNYEQYF.

This clonotype has more than one count but fewer than ten. The chain has TRBV4-2 and TRBJ2-7; 11 bases map to TRBD2. This CDR3 contains 19 residues. Germline V gives CDR1 LGHNA, CDR2 YNFKEQ. Trimming at V came to 0 bases and at J to 1 base, leaving 11 bases not matched to a gene. The CDR3 coding sequence is TGTGCCAGCAGCCAAGACGTAGGACTAGCGGGCTTCGAATCCTACGAGCAGTACTTC. Protein: CASSQDVGLAGFESYEQYF.

This clonotype was found a few times. The chain carries TRBV7-3 and TRBJ2-3; 8 bases are a match to TRBD2. Germline CDR1 SGHTA, CDR2 FQGTGA. CDR3 length: 16 amino acids. With V trimmed by 1 base and J by 1 base, 4 bases remained unmatched. This chain's CDR3 is CASSLSYGGGTDTQYF. CDR3 DNA: TGTGCCAGCAGCTTAAGTTACGGGGGGGGCACAGATACGCAGTATTTT. Using reference TRBV7-3 and TRBJ2-3 for the parts outside the CDR3, the full variable domain is GAGVSQTPSNKVTEKGKYVELRCDPISGHTALYWYRQSLGQGPEFLIYFQGTGAADDSGLPNDRFFAVRPEGSVSTLKIQRTERGDSAVYLCASSLSYGGGTDTQYFGPGTRLTVL.

The V call is TRBV11-2, the J call TRBJ2-7; D ambiguous. Germline CDR1 and CDR2: SGHAT and FQNNGV. This CDR3 spans 15 amino acids. V was pared by 1 base and J by 5 bases, with 15 bases between. CDR3 loop: CASSLVGARIHEQYF. In nucleotides, the CDR3 is TGTGCCAGCAGCTTAGTAGGAGCCAGGATCCACGAGCAGTACTTC.

The chain carries TRBV20-1 and TRBJ1-2; a weak D match, TRBD1 (5 bases). Germline V gives CDR1 DFQATT, CDR2 SNEGSKA (reference sequence). V dropped 2 bases and J dropped 1 base, with 11 bases sitting between them. The CDR3 covers 14 residues. CDR3 sequence reads: CSARRQKINYGYTF. The CDR3 nucleotides read TGCAGTGCTAGACGACAGAAAATTAACTATGGCTACACCTTC.